This TCR beta chain appears in the sequencing data of a study of early T cells in non-severe SARS-CoV-2 infection. Separate cDNA molecules each had unique molecular identifiers attached to them. TCRdb re-derived calls from the 5' RACE reads in MiXCR, one entry per CDR3 protein. The sample consists of 90,000 to 100,000 distinct CDR3 sequences, under 15% of them appearing once. The J segment lost 7 bases and the V segment lost 7 bases, leaving 6 bases of the junction unmatched. CDR3 length equals 12 residues. Material for sequencing was whole blood. The chain is built from TRBV12-3 or TRBV12-4 and TRBJ1-1; TRBD1 agrees at 7 bases. The receptor was derived from an adult who was a healthcare worker with PCR-confirmed SARS-CoV-2 infection or an uninfected control (not recorded which). The CDR3 nucleotides are TGTGCCAGCACCCCAGGGGGGGTTGAAGCTTTCTTT. It yields the protein CASTPGGVEAFF.